The 22 T cell receptor beta chains below were found in one sample sequenced in a study of vaccination effects on CD4 cells after COVID-19. The culture ran for roughly ten days before CD4+ T cells were isolated. Data came from immunoSEQ multiplex PCR; TCRdb stores just in-frame clones and leaves some out. The repertoire holds around 40,000 clones, with roughly 65% as singletons. These TCRs' antigens remain unknown. The material was CD4+ T cells from PBMCs cultured without peptide, obtained before COVID-19 vaccination. The receptors derive from a human donor who received a COVID-19 vaccine.

The chain has TRBV10-1 and TRBJ1-2; 12 bases match TRBD1. The CDR3 consists of 15 residues. The J segment lost 3 bases and the V segment lost 7 bases, leaving 6 bases of the junction unmatched. Germline loops: CDR1 WNHNN, CDR2 SYGVQD (reference sequence). CDR3 in amino acids: CASNPGQGADYGYTF. In nucleotides, the CDR3 is TGCGCCAGCAACCCGGGACAGGGGGCAGACTATGGCTACACCTTC.

This clone appeared a few times. The same CDR3 can be traced to other DNA sequences in this sample. This chain links TRBV12-3 or TRBV12-4 with TRBJ1-1; no clear D. Trimming removed 1 base from V and 1 base from J, with 4 bases in between. The CDR3 length is 13 residues. The CDR3 loop is CASSLGKNTEAFF. For the CDR3, the DNA is TGTGCCAGCAGTTTAGGGAAGAACACTGAAGCTTTCTTT.

The rearrangement links TRBV6-5 to TRBJ2-1; possible D gene TRBD1, 5 bases. Germline V gene data show CDR1 as MNHEY and CDR2 as SVGAGI. This CDR3 is 12 amino acids long. The V and J ends lost 5 bases and 15 bases respectively, with 17 bases between them. CDR3 sequence: CASSTTGSPRFF. The CDR3 nucleotides are TGTGCCAGCAGTACAACAGGCTCGCCAAGGTTCTTC.

A few counts support this clone. V usage is TRBV5-1 and J usage is TRBJ1-5; no firm D call. There are 15 residues in the CDR3. Looked up from germline, CDR1 is SGHRS and CDR2 is YFSETQ. The V and J ends lost 0 bases and 2 bases respectively, with 9 bases between them. The CDR3: CASSLAGSGNQPQHF. The CDR3 DNA follows: TGCGCCAGCAGCTTGGCGGGGAGCGGCAATCAGCCCCAGCATTTT.

The gene calls are TRBV2 and TRBJ2-5, with D possibly called TRBD1 or TRBD2 (5 bases each). CDR1 and CDR2 from the germline V gene are SNHLY and FYNNEI. Trimming pared 0 bases from V and 1 base from J, leaving 18 bases between. The CDR3 covers 18 residues. The CDR3 protein is CASSEALGRAWGQETQYF. The CDR3 coding sequence is TGTGCCAGCAGTGAAGCGCTGGGGCGGGCCTGGGGCCAAGAGACCCAGTACTTC.

The genes are TRBV30 and TRBJ1-2, with no clear D. There are 12 residues in the CDR3. Germline V gene sequence: CDR1 GTSNPN, CDR2 SVGIG (reference sequence). V was clipped by 5 bases and J by 4 bases, with 11 bases between them. The CDR3 sequence is CAWSGSSYGYTF. The CDR3 nucleotides read TGTGCCTGGTCGGGCAGCTCCTATGGCTACACCTTC.

The rearrangement uses TRBV4-1 and TRBJ1-3; possible D gene TRBD1, 5 bases. This CDR3 is built from 21 residues. Trimming took off 2 bases at V and 0 bases at J, with 26 bases between the two ends. Germline V gene sequence: CDR1 MGHRA, CDR2 YSYEKL. The CDR3, as DNA: TGCGCCAGCAGCCAACTCCTACTACCCCGGGGCAGTTCGCTCTCTGGAAACACCATATATTTT. It specifies CASSQLLLPRGSSLSGNTIYF.

Only a few counts were recorded for this clone. The CDR3: CASSTHYNEQFF. The DNA of the CDR3 is TGTGCCAGCAGCACACACTACAATGAGCAGTTCTTC. The rearrangement uses TRBV5-4 and TRBJ2-1; D is undetermined. This CDR3 contains 12 residues. Trimming shortened V by 4 bases and J by 3 bases, and 5 bases separated the two germline ends. The germline CDR1 and CDR2 sequences are SGHNT and YYREEE (reference sequence).

In its sample, this clone was seen once. The chain is built from TRBV14 and TRBJ1-4; 8 positions match TRBD1. The CDR3 sequence is 14 residues long. The J segment lost 8 bases and the V segment lost 4 bases, leaving 6 bases of the junction unmatched. The germline V gene encodes CDR1 SGHDN and CDR2 FVKESK. CDR3 bases: TGTGCCAGCAGCCGTCGGACAGGGAGGGAAAAACTGTTTTTT. Translated: CASSRRTGREKLFF.

The J gene is TRBJ2-1, the V gene TRBV9, with D tentatively TRBD1 or TRBD2 (6 bases each). CDR1 and CDR2 from the germline V gene are SGDLS and YYNGEE. The CDR3 runs to 17 residues. The ends were cut back, 3 bases at V and 3 bases at J, with 19 bases in the middle. The CDR3 coding sequence is TGTGCCAGCAGCGCGGGGGCCCGGATGGGAGGCTACAATGAGCAGTTCTTC. The encoded protein is CASSAGARMGGYNEQFF.

This chain connects TRBV7-8 to TRBJ1-2; D unresolved. The length of the CDR3 is 14 residues. Germline V gene data show CDR1 as SGHVS and CDR2 as FQNEAQ. Trimming took 5 bases from V and 0 from J, leaving 10 bases between them. The CDR3 reads CASSITEANYGYTF. In nucleotides, the CDR3 is TGTGCCAGCAGCATTACAGAAGCTAACTATGGCTACACCTTC.

This clone has more than one count but fewer than ten. CDR3 residues: CASSLRSANTGELFF. CDR3 DNA sequence: TGTGCCAGCAGCCTTAGGAGCGCGAACACCGGGGAGCTGTTTTTT. The rearrangement joins TRBV9 to TRBJ2-2; no clear D. The CDR3 has 15 residues. Germline V lookup: CDR1 SGDLS, CDR2 YYNGEE. The V end was cut by 4 bases, the J end by 0 bases, with 10 bases between.

V usage is TRBV27 and J usage is TRBJ2-5; TRBD1 aligns across 7 bases. Germline CDR1 and CDR2: MNHEY and SMNVEV (reference sequence). V shed 6 bases and J 4 bases; nucleotides not matched to a gene: 11. There are 15 residues in the CDR3. CDR3 protein: CASSPTTGVGETQYF. The CDR3 coding sequence is TGTGCCAGCAGCCCAACAACAGGGGTAGGAGAGACCCAGTACTTC.

The V gene is TRBV20-1, the J gene TRBJ2-1; 7 bases fit TRBD2. The V segment lost 3 bases and the J segment 5 bases; nucleotides outside the gene matches: 10. This CDR3 has 15 amino acids. Germline V gene data show CDR1 as DFQATT and CDR2 as SNEGSKA (reference sequence). CDR3 protein: CSASIGGGNDNEQFF. The CDR3 DNA reads as TGCAGTGCTAGTATTGGGGGAGGGAACGACAATGAGCAGTTCTTC.

J is TRBJ2-7 and V is TRBV9; 8 bases map to TRBD1. V was clipped by 0 bases and J by 3 bases; unmatched bases: 5. Germline V gene lookup returns CDR1 SGDLS and CDR2 YYNGEE. CDR3 length: 15 residues. CDR3 loop: CASSVGPTGDYEQYF. The DNA of the CDR3 is TGTGCCAGCAGCGTAGGGCCGACAGGGGACTACGAGCAGTACTTC.

The J gene is TRBJ1-1, the V gene TRBV7-8; D is unclear. Looked up from germline, CDR1 is SGHVS and CDR2 is FQNEAQ. Trimming removed 1 base at V and 4 bases at J, with 7 bases between. The CDR3 totals 13 residues. The CDR3 here is CASSLVRGTEAFF. CDR3 DNA: TGTGCCAGCAGCTTAGTACGGGGCACTGAAGCTTTCTTT.

The chain carries TRBV11-2 and TRBJ1-1, with a weak D call TRBD1 (6 bases). Trimming removed 5 bases at V and 4 bases at J, with 14 bases between. Germline V gene sequence: CDR1 SGHAT, CDR2 FQNNGV. The CDR3 loop spans 14 amino acids. CDR3: CASSQTSRGTEAFF. The CDR3 nucleotides are TGTGCCAGCAGCCAGACCAGCAGGGGCACTGAAGCTTTCTTT. The full variable domain, its missing parts supplied by reference TRBV11-2 and TRBJ1-1, is EAGVAQSPRYKIIEKRQSVAFWCNPISGHATLYWYQQILGQGPKLLIQFQNNGVVDDSQLPKDRFSAERLKGVDSTLKIQPAKLEDSAVYLCASSQTSRGTEAFFGQGTRLTVV.

The rearrangement uses TRBV4-1 and TRBJ2-7; 13 bases are shared with TRBD2. Germline V gene data show CDR1 as MGHRA and CDR2 as YSYEKL. J lost 6 bases, V lost 5 bases, and 10 bases had no gene match. This CDR3 region has 16 residues. The CDR3 here is CASSASGTSGTLEQYF. The CDR3 coding sequence is TGCGCCAGCAGCGCATCCGGGACTAGCGGGACCCTCGAGCAGTACTTC.

In its sample, this clone was seen once. This chain connects TRBV18 to TRBJ1-1; the match to TRBD1 covers 8 bases. The germline V gene has CDR1 KGHSH and CDR2 LQKENI. V shed 2 bases and J 3 bases; nucleotides not matched to a gene: 14. The CDR3 is 18 residues long. CDR3 amino acids: CASSPRTGWALDDTEAFF. The CDR3 DNA reads as TGTGCCAGCTCACCAAGGACAGGGTGGGCCTTGGATGACACTGAAGCTTTCTTT.

This chain uses TRBV10-2 with TRBJ2-3; 12 bases are a match to TRBD2. Germline CDR1 and CDR2: WSHSY and SAAADI. This CDR3 contains 19 residues. The V gene end was trimmed by 3 bases and the J gene end by 2 bases; junction bases not matched to a gene: 12. DNA of the CDR3: TGCGCCAGCAGTGATTTCGACCCCTGGACTAGCGGGAACACAGATACGCAGTATTTT. It encodes CASSDFDPWTSGNTDTQYF.

The chain employs TRBV10-3 and TRBJ2-5; 9 nucleotides align to TRBD2. Trimming cost V 8 bases and J 1 base; bases outside gene matches: 5. This CDR3 spans 14 amino acids. Looked up from germline, CDR1 is ENHRY and CDR2 is SYGVKD. The CDR3: CAIRAGGTQETQYF. As DNA, the CDR3 is TGTGCCATCCGGGCGGGAGGGACCCAAGAGACCCAGTACTTC.

The chain uses TRBV27 and TRBJ1-1; D unresolved. CDR3 size: 13 residues. V was pared by 5 bases and J by 11 bases, with 18 bases between. Germline assignment: CDR1 MNHEY and CDR2 SMNVEV (reference sequence). The DNA for the CDR3 is TGTGCCAGCAGTCCCCATTATGGAGGTGATGCTTTCTTT. The encoded protein is CASSPHYGGDAFF.